A single sample is the source of the 16 T cell receptor beta chains below, sequenced in a study of shared clonotypes between healthy human individuals. The assay was immunoSEQ multiplex PCR, and TCRdb's table has in-frame clones only and misses some. The sample lists about a million clones; 77% were seen once. Sequenced input: memory CD4+ T cells from PBMCs. Subset meaning: CD45RA-negative fraction. The receptors stem from a man between 18 and 35 years old in good health. Some clones in this sample may be carry-over from other donors' samples.

This clone came up once. The chain uses TRBV6-5 and TRBJ2-3; 7 bases line up with TRBD2. CDR3 length equals 15 residues. Looked up from germline, CDR1 is MNHEY and CDR2 is SVGAGI. V was clipped by 6 bases and J by 1 base; unmatched bases: 7. The CDR3 here is CASSLGSGGTDTQYF. Here the CDR3 DNA reads TGTGCCAGCAGCCTCGGGAGCGGGGGCACAGATACGCAGTATTTT.

The rearrangement uses TRBV7-3 and TRBJ2-1; the match to TRBD2 covers 10 bases. The CDR3 sequence is 17 residues long. J lost 6 bases, V lost 5 bases, and 13 bases had no gene match. Germline V gene lookup returns CDR1 SGHTA and CDR2 FQGTGA. This CDR3 reads CASSPWGEREGFNEQFF. DNA for the CDR3: TGTGCCAGCAGCCCCTGGGGAGAGCGGGAGGGTTTCAATGAGCAGTTCTTC.

This sequence joins TRBV5-1 and TRBJ2-3; 7 positions match TRBD1. V shed 4 bases and J 0 bases; nucleotides not matched to a gene: 8. This CDR3 region has 16 residues. Germline CDR1 is SGHRS and CDR2 is YFSETQ. CDR3 amino acids: CASSPEGATSTDTQYF. The DNA of the CDR3 is TGCGCCAGCAGCCCCGAGGGGGCCACTAGCACAGATACGCAGTATTTT.

This clone was recorded once. The chain recombines TRBV7-3 with TRBJ2-5, with D possibly being TRBD1 or TRBD2 (5 bases each). The CDR3 length is 14 residues. Germline assignment: CDR1 SGHTA and CDR2 FQGTGA. The ends were cut back, 5 bases at V and 2 bases at J, with 12 bases in the middle. CDR3 nucleotide sequence: TGTGCCAGCAGCCGCTCAGGGAGTCAAGAGACCCAGTACTTC. Its protein product is CASSRSGSQETQYF.

The chain has TRBV29-1 and TRBJ2-7; tentative D call: TRBD1 (6 bases). Trimming cost V 4 bases and J 7 bases, with 17 bases left between them. This CDR3 spans 13 amino acids. The germline V gene encodes CDR1 SQVTM and CDR2 ANQGSEA. In nucleotides, the CDR3 is TGCAGCGTTGTGGGGGCTGGGGTGGAGGAGCAGTACTTC. This gives the protein CSVVGAGVEEQYF.

The sample holds one count of this clone. CDR3 nucleotide sequence: TGTGCCAGCAGCTCCGCCCAGACCCTCACAGATACGCAGTATTTT. It translates to CASSSAQTLTDTQYF. The chain couples TRBV5-4 to TRBJ2-3; D gene ambiguous. Germline V gives CDR1 SGHNT, CDR2 YYREEE (reference sequence). CDR3 length: 15 amino acids. Trimming removed 3 bases from V and 2 bases from J, with 13 bases in between.

Regarding this clone: This specimen includes other DNA sequences encoding the same CDR3. This chain uses TRBV7-2 with TRBJ2-5, with 8 bases lining up with TRBD1. The CDR3 has 14 amino acids. The V gene end was trimmed by 5 bases and the J gene end by 3 bases; junction bases not matched to a gene: 5. Germline CDR1 and CDR2: SGHTA and FQGNSA. The CDR3: CASSPQGVEETQYF. The CDR3 DNA reads as TGTGCCAGCAGCCCACAGGGGGTTGAAGAGACCCAGTACTTC.

This clone was seen a few times. The chain couples TRBV2 to TRBJ2-1; D is possibly TRBD1 (6 bases). This CDR3 spans 17 amino acids. Germline CDR1 SNHLY, CDR2 FYNNEI. Trimming shortened V by 6 bases and J by 4 bases, and 22 bases separated the two germline ends. CDR3 loop: CASSSVDRTMIYNEQFF. The CDR3 bases are TGTGCCAGCAGCAGTGTCGACAGGACCATGATTTACAATGAGCAGTTCTTC.

This clone was seen a few times. Other DNA sequences of this sample code for an identical CDR3. The chain links TRBV11-2 to TRBJ2-7; D remains unclear. Germline V CDR1 and CDR2: SGHAT, FQNNGV. The CDR3 is 14 amino acids. V was pared by 1 base and J by 2 bases, with 9 bases between. CDR3 DNA sequence: TGTGCCAGCAGCTTAGGCCCGACGACCTACGAGCAGTACTTC. It yields the protein CASSLGPTTYEQYF. The full variable domain, in which reference TRBV11-2 and TRBJ2-7 provide the parts outside the CDR3, is EAGVAQSPRYKIIEKRQSVAFWCNPISGHATLYWYQQILGQGPKLLIQFQNNGVVDDSQLPKDRFSAERLKGVDSTLKIQPAKLEDSAVYLCASSLGPTTYEQYFGPGTRLTVT.

This clone occurred a few times. The sample contains more than one DNA sequence encoding this CDR3. This chain links TRBV4-2 with TRBJ2-7; 9 nucleotides align to TRBD1. Germline CDR1 LGHNA, CDR2 YNFKEQ. The CDR3 is 15 amino acids. The ends lost 3 bases at V and 2 bases at J; junction bases unmatched: 5. CDR3 DNA sequence: TGTGCCAGCAGCCAGGACCGGGACAGGGCCTACGAGCAGTACTTC. Translating gives CASSQDRDRAYEQYF.

V gene TRBV20-1 combines with J gene TRBJ2-1, with D perhaps matching TRBD1 (6 bases). The germline CDR1 and CDR2 sequences are DFQATT and SNEGSKA (reference sequence). The CDR3 runs to 11 residues. The ends were cut back, 6 bases at V and 10 bases at J, with 13 bases in the middle. The CDR3 coding sequence is TGCAGTGCGGAGAGGGGGACAGAGCAGTTCTTC. Its translation: CSAERGTEQFF.

This clone was seen a few times. Other DNA variants within this sample encode the same CDR3. The V and J genes are TRBV20-1 and TRBJ1-2; D is unclear. There are 10 residues in the CDR3. The germline V gene has CDR1 DFQATT and CDR2 SNEGSKA (reference sequence). Trimming stripped 3 bases from V and 3 bases from J, with 2 bases between. DNA for the CDR3: TGCAGTGCTAGTGACTATGGCTACACCTTC. It is translated as CSASDYGYTF.

The V and J genes are TRBV28 and TRBJ1-5; D perhaps matches TRBD1 (6 bases). From germline, CDR1 is MDHEN and CDR2 SYDVKM. V shed 7 bases and J shed 6 bases, with 10 bases lying between them. The CDR3 extends over 12 amino acids. CDR3 protein: CASTEQGQPQHF. DNA of the CDR3: TGTGCCAGCACCGAACAGGGTCAGCCCCAGCATTTT. Filled out from reference TRBV28 and TRBJ1-5, the complete variable domain reads DVKVTQSSRYLVKRTGEKVFLECVQDMDHENMFWYRQDPGLGLRLIYFSYDVKMKEKGDIPEGYSVSREKKERFSLILESASTNQTSMYLCASTEQGQPQHFGDGTRLSIL.

This rearrangement joins TRBV18 to TRBJ2-2; D is perhaps TRBD2 (6 bases). Trimming removed 3 bases from V and 4 bases from J, with 12 bases in between. The CDR3 is 15 amino acids. CDR1 is KGHSH and CDR2 is LQKENI in the germline V gene. CDR3 nucleotide sequence: TGTGCCAGCTCACCGGGCGGGACGGGCACCGGGGAGCTGTTTTTT. This encodes CASSPGGTGTGELFF.

The chain links TRBV14 to TRBJ2-3; D is uncertain. Germline CDR1 is SGHDN and CDR2 is FVKESK. There are 15 residues in the CDR3. The ends were cut back, 1 base at V and 2 bases at J, with 10 bases in the middle. The CDR3 loop reads CASSQAFRFTDTQYF. Written as DNA, the CDR3 is TGTGCCAGCAGCCAAGCGTTTCGGTTCACAGATACGCAGTATTTT.

The chain recombines TRBV7-2 with TRBJ1-1; TRBD1 is a possible D gene (5 bases). V was cut by 2 bases and J by 2 bases, with 12 bases left in between. This CDR3 has 15 amino acids. Germline values: CDR1 SGHTA, CDR2 FQGNSA. The CDR3 is CASSLRGGANTEAFF. The CDR3 bases are TGTGCCAGCAGCTTAAGAGGCGGGGCCAACACTGAAGCTTTCTTT.